A selection of T cell receptor beta chains follows, all from one sample in a study of blood T cell repertoires in COVID-19. The method was immunoSEQ multiplex PCR; TCRdb's version includes in-frame clones alone and lacks a portion of them. The sample shows about 260,000 clones, approximately 90% of them seen only once. What was sequenced was PBMCs or T cells enriched from blood (not recorded which). These receptors were taken from a man in his forties who had been exposed to COVID-19. Both conserved end residues are trimmed from each CDR3.

v_call	j_call	cdr3_aa
TRBV24-1	TRBJ1-5	ATGLGREGSNQPQH
TRBV28	TRBJ1-1	ASRPQGQTTNTEAF
TRBV19	TRBJ1-1	ASRSQGTGGAERGAEAF
TRBV10-3	TRBJ2-3	AISELAGVSTDTQY
TRBV28	TRBJ1-4	ASSYTPQGLPEKLF
TRBV2	TRBJ2-5	ASSVLAGETQY
TRBV7-6	TRBJ2-2	ASTLNSNTGELF
TRBV11-2	TRBJ2-7	ASSLVGTAYEQY
TRBV7-9	TRBJ2-7	ASSQKYGLTNYEQY
TRBV30	TRBJ1-2	AWSDPPHRGRGYT
TRBV6-5	TRBJ1-2	ASSRTGSDYGYT
TRBV7-9	TRBJ2-4	ASSEETGGRAKNIQY
TRBV5-1	TRBJ2-7	ASSPRLGGSTYEQY
TRBV2	TRBJ1-6	ASSAESSYNSPLH
TRBV7-9	TRBJ1-1	ASSMQGVTEAF
TRBV5-4	TRBJ2-7	ASSMSSSYEQY
TRBV6-5	TRBJ1-1	ASLGRGGLNTEAF
TRBV5-1	TRBJ1-1	ASSSNPERTEAF
TRBV28	TRBJ2-3	ASSSKLAGGPGDTQY
TRBV24-1	TRBJ2-1	ATSDRRTSGRTYEQF
TRBV7-9	TRBJ1-1	ASSSRSGLTEAF
TRBV6-5	TRBJ2-7	ASSSDRNSYEQY
TRBV29-1	TRBJ2-2	SVGLAVTGELF
TRBV9	TRBJ1-6	ASSVDKGGPAYNSPLH
TRBV2	TRBJ1-5	ASNREGVSNQPQH
TRBV28	TRBJ1-2	AIHGQTNYGYT
TRBV6-6	TRBJ1-3	ASSKKGQGAGNTIY
TRBV10-1	TRBJ2-1	ASSESRTGNNEQF
TRBV12-3/TRBV12-4	TRBJ1-1	ASSDGGDTEAF
TRBV6-5	TRBJ1-1	ASRGQGRDTEAF
TRBV5-1	TRBJ2-7	ASSLADSSSGTYEQY
TRBV3-1/TRBV3-2	TRBJ1-1	ASSQVAGWNTEAF
TRBV11-1	TRBJ1-1	ASSRGGPLNTEAF
TRBV4-1	TRBJ2-7	ASSQRQGAYEQY
TRBV5-6	TRBJ2-4	ASSPNAGTGSLAKNIQY
TRBV6-5	TRBJ1-1	ALSPGPGATEAF
TRBV10-1	TRBJ2-3	ASSDAGGTDTQY
TRBV7-3	TRBJ2-3	ASSLKRETDTQY
TRBV9	TRBJ1-1	ASSVDGTGDTEAF
TRBV27	TRBJ2-1	ASSLYSGAYNEQF
TRBV27	TRBJ2-2	ASSLYRGPNTGELF
TRBV7-3	TRBJ2-3	ASSPRGGGYADTQY
TRBV19	TRBJ1-1	ASSIWTGMNTEAF
TRBV13	TRBJ2-7	ASSFSTGRYEQY
TRBV5-1	TRBJ1-2	ASSFRQGSHGYT
TRBV18	TRBJ2-7	ASSPRPTKTGFEQY